The 30 T cell receptor beta chains below all came from one sample that was sequenced in a study of T cells in Graves' hyperthyroidism and ophthalmopathy. The TCR beta CDR3 regions underwent amplification using RNA transcripts as the source. In the first-round RT-PCR of the TCR CDR3, the HTBI primer set was used. TCRdb analysed the multiplex PCR reads with MiXCR anew, one entry per CDR3 protein. This repertoire shows more than 100,000 distinct CDR3 sequences, about half found once; its top ten account for roughly 24%. Sequenced sample: blood. The receptors were gathered from a man aged 40-50 years with Graves' hyperthyroidism.

V and J are TRBV19 and TRBJ1-5, with 8 nucleotides matching TRBD1. CDR1 LNHDA and CDR2 SQIVND come from the germline V gene (reference sequence). This CDR3 is built from 14 residues. Trimming removed 4 bases from V and 6 bases from J; junction bases left unmatched: 5. CDR3: CASSTGGAGQPQHF. CDR3 bases: TGTGCCAGTAGTACAGGGGGCGCGGGTCAGCCCCAGCATTTT.

This clonotype was counted many times. The V and J genes are TRBV6-5 and TRBJ1-2; TRBD1 is a possible D gene (5 bases). There are 14 residues in the CDR3. Trimming pared 6 bases from V and 6 bases from J, leaving 17 bases between. Germline values: CDR1 MNHEY, CDR2 SVGAGI. The CDR3 here is CASSLTVNLDGYTF. The CDR3 coding sequence is TGTGCCAGCAGCCTGACAGTCAACCTAGATGGCTACACCTTC.

This clonotype has ten or more counts. J is TRBJ2-7 and V is TRBV11-2; unclear D gene. This CDR3 region has 14 residues. Germline assignment: CDR1 SGHAT and CDR2 FQNNGV. Trimming left V 1 base short and J 0 bases short, with 7 bases between. The CDR3 spells CASSLGSSSYEQYF. CDR3 DNA: TGTGCCAGCAGCTTAGGGTCCAGCTCCTACGAGCAGTACTTC.

This chain connects TRBV2 to TRBJ2-3, with D possibly matching TRBD2 (7 bases). V was pared by 2 bases and J by 3 bases, with 12 bases between. The CDR3 consists of 15 residues. Germline CDR1 SNHLY, CDR2 FYNNEI. DNA of the CDR3: TGTGCCAGCAGTGAATGGGGGGGGGCAACAGATACGCAGTATTTT. Protein: CASSEWGGATDTQYF. The whole variable domain, filled in from reference TRBV2 and TRBJ2-3, reads EPEVTQTPSHQVTQMGQEVILRCVPISNHLYFYWYRQILGQKVEFLVSFYNNEISEKSEIFDDQFSVERPDGSNFTLKIRSTKLEDSAMYFCASSEWGGATDTQYFGPGTRLTVL.

A few counts support this clonotype. The V gene is TRBV18, the J gene TRBJ2-2; the match to TRBD2 covers 10 bases. V lost 0 bases to trimming and J lost 7 bases; unmatched junction nucleotides: 5. The CDR3 runs 16 residues. Germline CDR1 reads KGHSH; CDR2 reads LQKENI. The CDR3 spells CASSPPSGRLFGELFF. The DNA for the CDR3 is TGTGCCAGCTCACCACCTAGCGGGAGGTTGTTCGGGGAGCTGTTTTTT. Based on the CDR3 plus reference TRBV18 and TRBJ2-2, the full variable domain is NAGVMQNPRHLVRRRGQEARLRCSPMKGHSHVYWYRQLPEEGLKFMVYLQKENIIDESGMPKERFSAEFPKEGPSILRIQQVVRGDSAAYFCASSPPSGRLFGELFFGEGSRLTVL.

In regard to this clonotype: The germline gene is not matched at one end of the junction; a read error may be the cause. The chain combines TRBV2 with TRBJ1-6, with TRBD1 matching 10 bases. The germline V gene encodes CDR1 SNHLY and CDR2 FYNNEI. CDR3 length equals 15 residues. The CDR3 nucleotides are TGTGCCAGCAGCGGCCGGGACAGGGGTCATTCATCCCTCCACTTT. This gives the protein CASSGRDRGHSSLHF.

Concerning this clonotype itself: A much larger clone differs by one base, so this may be a read error. The V and J genes are TRBV19 and TRBJ2-4; tentatively, D is TRBD1 (8 bases). This CDR3 region has 14 residues. Trimming took off 6 bases at V and 12 bases at J, with 21 bases between the two ends. Germline CDR1 LNHDA, CDR2 SQIVND (reference sequence). The chain's CDR3 is CASSGQGRGGTQYF. CDR3 sequence (DNA): TGTGCCAGTAGCGGACAGGGAAGGGGGGGCACTCAGTACTTC.

As for this clonotype: The conserved phenylalanine or tryptophan normally closing the CDR3 is absent here, so this likely arose from a read error. The rearrangement links TRBV3-1 to TRBJ2-2; D remains ambiguous. Germline CDR1 and CDR2: LGHDT and YNNKEL (reference sequence). The CDR3 extends over 14 amino acids. V lost 0 bases and J lost 6, with 8 bases in between. In DNA, the CDR3 is TGTGCCAGCAGCCAAGATGTTAAACCCGGGGAGCTGTTTCTT. Residues: CASSQDVKPGELFL.

This clonotype was counted ten times or more. The DNA for the CDR3 is TGCGCCAGCGGGGGACTAGCCCCCGAGCAGTACTTC. Amino acids: CASGGLAPEQYF. The chain employs TRBV10-2 and TRBJ2-7, with TRBD2 matching 9 bases. CDR3 length: 12 amino acids. Trimming cost V 8 bases and J 6 bases; bases outside gene matches: 5. In germline, CDR1 is WSHSY, CDR2 SAAADI.

This clonotype occurred many times. V and J are TRBV12-3 or TRBV12-4 and TRBJ1-5, with 7 bases matching TRBD1. The ends lost 5 bases at V and 2 bases at J; junction bases unmatched: 9. The CDR3 sequence is 16 residues long. In DNA form, the CDR3 reads TGTGCCAGCAGTGCCAACGGCAGGGGGGGCAATCAGCCCCAGCATTTT. This codes for CASSANGRGGNQPQHF.

This clonotype turned up a few times. This sequence joins TRBV13 and TRBJ2-3; TRBD2 agrees at 8 bases. This CDR3 is built from 20 residues. V lost 5 bases to trimming and J lost 0 bases; unmatched junction nucleotides: 19. Germline V gene lookup returns CDR1 PRHDT and CDR2 FYEKMQ (reference sequence). As DNA, the CDR3 is TGTGCCAGCAGCACCCCCCTGGGTAGCGGGACCGGGCTGAGCACAGATACGCAGTATTTT. Translated, it gives CASSTPLGSGTGLSTDTQYF. The full variable domain, with the rest looked up from reference TRBV13 and TRBJ2-3, is AAGVIQSPRHLIKEKRETATLKCYPIPRHDTVYWYQQGPGQDPQFLISFYEKMQSDKGSIPDRFSAQQFSDYHSELNMSSLELGDSALYFCASSTPLGSGTGLSTDTQYFGPGTRLTVL.

At least ten counts were recorded for this clonotype. This CDR3 reads CASSFSSGAGGYTF. The CDR3 DNA follows: TGTGCCAGCAGCTTCAGCTCGGGGGCGGGAGGCTACACCTTC. The rearrangement links TRBV7-9 to TRBJ1-2, with D tentatively TRBD1 (6 bases). The V gene's germline CDR1 is SEHNR and CDR2 FQNEAQ (reference sequence). There are 14 residues in the CDR3. V gave up 3 bases and J gave up 8 bases, with 16 bases separating them.

The CDR3 region has the DNA TGTGCCAGCAGTCAGGGGAGGGGCTACGAGCAGTACTTC. Its protein is CASSQGRGYEQYF. J is TRBJ2-7 and V is TRBV7-8; tentative D call: TRBD2 (7 bases). This CDR3 has 13 amino acids. Per germline, CDR1 SGHVS and CDR2 FQNEAQ. Trimming took 6 bases from V and 3 from J, leaving 12 bases between them.

A remark on this clonotype: A much larger clonotype is one base distant, so this may be a read error. The V call is TRBV7-3, the J call TRBJ2-5; D ambiguous. This CDR3 spans 15 amino acids. Germline loops: CDR1 SGHTA, CDR2 FQGTGA. The CDR3 spells CASSQEGVPQVTQYF. The CDR3 nucleotides are TGCGCCAGCAGCCAAGAAGGAGTCCCACAAGTGACCCAGTACTTC.

The chain joins TRBV27 to TRBJ2-3; 14 bases align to TRBD2. This CDR3 is 16 amino acids long. From germline, CDR1 is MNHEY and CDR2 SMNVEV (reference sequence). With 5 bases clipped from V and 3 bases from J, the junction kept 4 bases outside the gene matches. The CDR3 DNA sequence: TGTGCCAGCAGTATCCGGACTAGCGGGAGGACAGATACGCAGTATTTT. This encodes CASSIRTSGRTDTQYF.

This clonotype was recorded many times. V is TRBV20-1 and J is TRBJ2-1; either TRBD1 or TRBD2 may fit D (5 bases each). Germline assignment: CDR1 DFQATT and CDR2 SNEGSKA (reference sequence). V was clipped by 7 bases and J by 0 bases, with 16 bases between them. The CDR3 has 15 residues. In nucleotides, the CDR3 is TGCAGTGTTAGCGACAGACCCAGCTCCTACAATGAGCAGTTCTTC. It codes for CSVSDRPSSYNEQFF.

V usage is TRBV20-1 and J usage is TRBJ2-7; TRBD2 matches at 8 bases. This CDR3 is built from 15 residues. With V trimmed by 3 bases and J by 0 bases, 7 bases remained unmatched. Germline CDR1 reads DFQATT; CDR2 reads SNEGSKA (reference sequence). The CDR3 protein is CSARGVSGVSYEQYF. The CDR3 region has the DNA TGCAGTGCTAGGGGGGTTAGCGGGGTCTCCTACGAGCAGTACTTC.

The rearrangement links TRBV7-2 to TRBJ1-2; the D is unclear. Germline V gives CDR1 SGHTA, CDR2 FQGNSA. The CDR3 loop spans 14 amino acids. Trimming cost V 5 bases and J 5 bases, with 15 bases left between them. CDR3 in amino acids: CASSPPFREYGYTF. The CDR3 nucleotides read TGTGCCAGCAGCCCCCCCTTTAGGGAATATGGCTACACCTTC. Full variable domain (missing parts from reference TRBV7-2 and TRBJ1-2): GAGVSQSPSNKVTEKGKDVELRCDPISGHTALYWYRQSLGQGLEFLIYFQGNSAPDKSGLPSDRFSAERTGGSVSTLTIQRTQQEDSAVYLCASSPPFREYGYTFGSGTRLTVV.

The chain carries TRBV24-1 and TRBJ2-2; D is possibly TRBD2 (7 bases). Trimming took off 11 bases at V and 4 bases at J, with 19 bases between the two ends. Germline CDR1 reads KGHDR; CDR2 reads SFDVKD. The CDR3 is 15 amino acids. The CDR3 DNA follows: TGTGCCAGCAGATTCGGAGGGGGGGGCACCGGGGAGCTGTTTTTT. This sequence encodes CASRFGGGGTGELFF.

This clonotype was seen repeatedly, ten times or more. The gene calls are TRBV4-2 and TRBJ2-2; TRBD1 matches at 7 bases. CDR3 length equals 13 residues. Germline V gene sequence: CDR1 LGHNA, CDR2 YNFKEQ. The V segment lost 10 bases and the J segment 4 bases; nucleotides outside the gene matches: 6. The CDR3 loop is CATSDRTTGELFF. The CDR3 DNA follows: TGTGCCACCTCGGACAGGACCACCGGGGAGCTGTTTTTT.

This clonotype occurred many times. The genes are TRBV25-1 and TRBJ2-2; D possibly corresponds to TRBD2 (5 bases). CDR1 and CDR2 from the germline V gene are MGHDK and SYGVNS. The CDR3 loop spans 14 amino acids. Trimming removed 5 bases from V and 6 bases from J, with 13 bases in between. DNA of the CDR3: TGTGCCAGCAGTACACGTACTAGATCCGGGGAGCTGTTTTTT. Amino acids: CASSTRTRSGELFF.

V is TRBV20-1 and J is TRBJ1-1; the D gene is possibly TRBD1 (5 bases). CDR3 length: 14 residues. Trimming took 2 bases from V and 5 from J, leaving 15 bases between them. The germline gives CDR1 DFQATT, CDR2 SNEGSKA (reference sequence). For the CDR3, the DNA is TGCAGTGCTAGATGGTCAGGGTTGGGGACTGAAGCTTTCTTT. It is translated as CSARWSGLGTEAFF.

At least ten counts were recorded for this clonotype. The DNA for the CDR3 is TGTGCCAGCAGCTTAGGGGGACTGCCCTATTCGGATGGCTACACCTTC. Protein product: CASSLGGLPYSDGYTF. The V and J genes are TRBV11-2 and TRBJ1-2; the D gene is possibly TRBD1 (5 bases). This CDR3 spans 16 amino acids. CDR1 and CDR2 (germline): SGHAT, FQNNGV. V shed 1 base and J shed 6 bases, with 18 bases lying between them. Full variable domain (outside the CDR3, taken from reference TRBV11-2 and TRBJ1-2): EAGVAQSPRYKIIEKRQSVAFWCNPISGHATLYWYQQILGQGPKLLIQFQNNGVVDDSQLPKDRFSAERLKGVDSTLKIQPAKLEDSAVYLCASSLGGLPYSDGYTFGSGTRLTVV.

Here the CDR3 reads CASSYQRGMAETQYF. The DNA of the CDR3 is TGTGCCAGCAGTTACCAGCGGGGGATGGCAGAGACCCAGTACTTC. The rearrangement joins TRBV6-6 to TRBJ2-5; 8 positions agree with TRBD2. The ends lost 2 bases at V and 4 bases at J; junction bases unmatched: 6. The CDR3 contains 15 residues. CDR1 and CDR2 from the germline V gene are MNHNY and SVGAGI (reference sequence).

A remark on this clonotype: This clone may be a read error of a much larger clone one base away. The CDR3 protein is CANSSGRANTGELFF. The CDR3 DNA reads TGTGCCAACAGTTCCGGACGAGCGAACACCGGGGAGCTGTTTTTT. This chain connects TRBV7-2 to TRBJ2-2, with no clear D. Germline V gene lookup returns CDR1 SGHTA and CDR2 FQGNSA. The V end was cut by 10 bases, the J end by 0 bases, with 15 bases between. The CDR3 totals 15 residues. Supplemented by reference TRBV7-2 and TRBJ2-2, the full variable domain reads GAGVSQSPSNKVTEKGKDVELRCDPISGHTALYWYRQSLGQGLEFLIYFQGNSAPDKSGLPSDRFSAERTGGSVSTLTIQRTQQEDSAVYLCANSSGRANTGELFFGEGSRLTVL.

Only one count was recorded for this clonotype. This chain joins TRBV30 and TRBJ2-3; 11 bases match TRBD2. This CDR3 has 18 residues. After removal of 5 bases from V and 0 bases from J, the junction contained 13 bases not matched to a gene. Germline CDR1 GTSNPN, CDR2 SVGIG (reference sequence). As DNA, the CDR3 is TGTGCCTGGGGAAGGCAGCACCGACTAGCGGGGAGCACAGATACGCAGTATTTT. This translates into CAWGRQHRLAGSTDTQYF.

This clonotype was counted many times. The V call is TRBV9, the J call TRBJ1-5, with 8 positions matching TRBD1. Germline CDR1 is SGDLS and CDR2 is YYNGEE. The CDR3 runs to 14 residues. J lost 7 bases, V lost 1 base, and 4 bases had no gene match. The CDR3 DNA follows: TGTGCCAGCAGCGTAACAGGGGGAACGCAGCCCCAGCATTTT. This encodes CASSVTGGTQPQHF.

The chain has TRBV29-1 and TRBJ2-7, with D perhaps TRBD2 (8 bases). The CDR3 contains 14 residues. In germline, CDR1 is SQVTM, CDR2 ANQGSEA. The germline V and J ends were trimmed by 8 bases and 7 bases, with 24 bases remaining between them. CDR3 bases: TGCAGCAGTGAAGCGGGGGAAGGGGGCTGGGAGCAGTACTTC. Its translation is CSSEAGEGGWEQYF.

Of note for this clonotype: This may be a read error: a much more frequent sequence differs by one nucleotide. The CDR3 protein is CAGSRGGASGNTIYF. DNA for the CDR3: TGTGCCGGCAGCCGAGGGGGAGCTTCTGGAAACACCATATATTTT. J is TRBJ1-3 and V is TRBV7-2; possible D gene TRBD1, 6 bases. CDR3 length: 15 residues. Germline V gives CDR1 SGHTA, CDR2 FQGNSA.

V usage is TRBV7-8 and J usage is TRBJ2-2; D unresolved. The germline CDR1 and CDR2 sequences are SGHVS and FQNEAQ. V shed 7 bases and J shed 2 bases, with 23 bases lying between them. This CDR3 region has 18 residues. CDR3 protein: CASTLWQASSGNTGELFF. CDR3 coding DNA: TGTGCCAGCACCCTCTGGCAGGCGAGCTCTGGAAACACCGGGGAGCTGTTTTTT.